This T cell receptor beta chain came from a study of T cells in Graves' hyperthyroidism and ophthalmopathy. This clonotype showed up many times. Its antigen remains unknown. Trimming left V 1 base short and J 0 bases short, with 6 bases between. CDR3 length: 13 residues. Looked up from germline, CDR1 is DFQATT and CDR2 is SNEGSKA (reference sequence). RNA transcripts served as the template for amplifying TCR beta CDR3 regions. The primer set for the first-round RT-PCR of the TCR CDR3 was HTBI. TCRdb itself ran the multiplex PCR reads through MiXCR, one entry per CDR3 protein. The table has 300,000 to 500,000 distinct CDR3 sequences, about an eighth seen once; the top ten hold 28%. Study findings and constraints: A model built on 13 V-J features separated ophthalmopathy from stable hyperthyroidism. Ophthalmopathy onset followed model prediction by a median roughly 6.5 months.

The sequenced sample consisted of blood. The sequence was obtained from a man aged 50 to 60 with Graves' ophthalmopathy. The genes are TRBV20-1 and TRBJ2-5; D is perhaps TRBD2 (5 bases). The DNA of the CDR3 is TGCAGTGCTAGAGCGGACTACCAAGAGACCCAGTACTTC. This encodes CSARADYQETQYF.